Sequencing of this TCR beta chain was carried out in a study of T cell responses to AZD1222 COVID-19 vaccine. Here immunoSEQ multiplex PCR was the method, and the copy in TCRdb shows in-frame clones only, minus some. The top ten hold 5.6% of the sample, which has 85,000 or so clones, around 84% seen once. The CDR3 loop spans 17 amino acids. J gave up 1 base and V 2 bases, and 9 bases lay outside the gene matches. Germline-derived CDR1 and CDR2 are KGHSH and LQKENI. The sequence was obtained from an adult who received the AZD1222 COVID-19 vaccine. This chain joins TRBV18 and TRBJ1-1; TRBD1 matches at 8 bases. The sequencing used peripheral blood, collected 28 days after the second AZD1222 dose. The CDR3 sequence: CASSPSTGADTNTEAFF. The CDR3 DNA reads TGTGCCAGCTCACCATCGACAGGGGCGGATACGAACACTGAAGCTTTCTTT.